This record concerns one T cell receptor (beta chain) sequence. This clone was counted once. Its antigen is not yet known. Qualities for individual bases were not recorded, and no much larger clone is one base off. Using the deep immunoSEQ assay, TCR CDR3 regions were amplified from genomic DNA by multiplex PCR. Genomic DNA extracted from each cell subset was distributed evenly over all wells of several immunoSEQ 96-well plates, and each plate served as one replicate. For sorted subsets, about 0.2 ug genomic DNA, equal to tens of thousands of T cell genomes, was loaded into each replicate PCR. The purified libraries were quantified using a Qubit 3.0 fluorometer, sized with a Bioanalyzer 2100, and then quantified again using the KAPA Library Quantification kit. Every immunoSEQ 96-well plate was sequenced on a separate single-read 150-cycle Illumina NextSeq 550 flow cell. The source study handled its data this way. Because the immunoSEQ output included only junctional sequences and no quality scores, the filtering could not be the same as the filtering used for full-length reads. To assign V/J genes and CDR3, sequences were annotated using PyIR, a Python wrapper for IgBLAST v1.9, with IMGT germline references. Reads with weak V/J assignments (E-value above 1e-6), missing CDR3, stop codons, out-of-frame junctions, or ambiguous translated residues were removed. V3J clonotypes were defined as sequences sharing an identical inferred V gene, J gene, and CDR3 amino acid sequence. To compute the percentage overlap between repertoires, the number of shared unique clonotypes was divided by the size of the smaller repertoire. Three approaches were used to assess repertoire richness: RTK rarefaction, the Chao1 estimator, and Recon v2.1 estimates of unobserved clonotypes. Generation probabilities for all TCRbeta clonotypes obtained by the gDNA method from a handful of donors were computed using OLGA. Drawn from immuneACCESS, this table holds only the in-frame rearrangements with V and J called that TCRdb kept. Clones are partly lost; checked studies trace under half to an unresolved V gene and leave the rest unexplained. The D gene and trimming were derived from the DNA, and the V and J assignments and clone size from that table. The sample contains approximately 840,000 clones, about 96% of them found a single time. About 0.21% of the sample is in the top ten clones.

CD8 naive samples were obtained by positive selection for CCR7 among CD45RO-negative cells, yielding a CD45RA+CCR7+ population from which TemRA cells were excluded. The donors were healthy, HIV-negative adults with no recently reported acute infections or vaccinations. Every donor was a Caucasian adult living in Nashville, Tennessee, USA. After blood collection by leukapheresis, PBMCs were isolated using Ficoll-Histopaque density gradient centrifugation and then cryopreserved in the vapor phase of liquid nitrogen. Analytical flow cytometry was used to check the purity and quantity of each magnetically sorted T cell population. Genomic DNA was isolated from each sorted fraction and quantified by UV absorbance on a Nanodrop 2000c. The data stem from a study of shared clonotypes between healthy human individuals (dated by TCRdb to the early 2020s). About the investigation overall: A few men and two women, aged 18 to 49 years, made up the cohort. For each donor, CD4 naive and CD4 memory were each run on three plates, CD8 naive on two plates, and CD8 memory on one plate. The study deeply sequenced blood TCR repertoires of about 5 healthy adults to estimate repertoire size and the extent of clonotype sharing between individuals. To increase sequencing depth and limit assay-specific biases, TCR repertoire library preparation and sequencing were carried out by different laboratories using diverse techniques. Between about 0.94 and 8.9 billion PBMCs per donor were obtained by leukapheresis. General study outcomes and caveats: Sharing across a few donors was observed for approximately 5% of naive CD4, around 3.5% of naive CD8, 2.3% of memory CD4, and about 0.38% of memory CD8 clonotypes. Sampling was restricted to blood, and TCR repertoires in tissue are likely to differ from TCR repertoires in blood. Clonotypes shared by all four sorted-subset donors showed higher generation probabilities than non-shared clonotypes. Based on pairwise subsampling, the degree of clonotype sharing among donors was expected to be affected by sequencing depth. Naive subsets generally had larger estimated clonotype richness than memory subsets. Incomplete sequencing was indicated by rarefaction of sorted-subset datasets, despite the large sequencing depth. Because the study included a small number of donors, the genetic and exposure-history diversity represented was limited.

Taken from cysteine to phenylalanine, the CDR3 has 13 residues. Only CDR3 DNA remains: 39 bases, in frame from the first base. CDR1 MNHNY and CDR2 SVGAGI are derived from the germline V gene (reference sequence). After removal of 6 bases from V and 2 bases from J, the junction retains 3 bases not matched to a gene. This receptor was taken from a man aged 30 to 39 in good health. The V gene is TRBV6-6 and the J gene is TRBJ2-5; TRBD1 agrees with 7 junctional bases. Sequencing was performed on naive CD8+ T cells sorted from blood. The cell subset or site label corresponds to: CD45RA+CCR7+. This receptor carries the CDR3 CASSPGGQETQYF. The sequenced DNA is TGTGCCAGCAGCCCAGGGGGTCAAGAGACCCAGTACTTC.